This TCR beta chain comes out of a study of T cell clonality in common variable immunodeficiency. Whole-study results and caveats: In common variable immunodeficiency, TCR beta chains reportedly carried fewer deletions and N-nucleotide insertions.

Patients and controls were mostly of Caucasian heritage. Many counts were recorded for this clone. Its antigen is unidentified. Sequencing ends 3 residues short of the CDR3 end; the germline J gene provides the rest. This CDR3 region has 15 residues. Germline trimming cut 8 bases from V and 1 base from J; bases unmatched to any gene: 8. CDR1 is KGHSH, CDR2 LQKENI, per germline. This table comes from immunoSEQ multiplex PCR, and its TCRdb copy is limited to in-frame clones, with some not included. Observed in the sample are roughly 50,000 clones, none of them singletons. The chain uses TRBV18 and TRBJ2-3, with 8 bases lining up with TRBD2. Material for sequencing was peripheral blood mononuclear cells. The source of this sequence is a person aged 18 to 70 in good health. CDR3 sequence reads: CASTRRREGTDTQYF. CDR3 bases read: TGTGCCAGCACTAGGCGGCGGGAGGGCACAGATACG.